This paragraph reports one TCR beta chain. This entry belongs to a study of cytotoxic CD8 clonotypes in ibrutinib-treated CLL. Study details: Patient counts were about twelve relapsed/refractory, about 15 treatment-naive and around 17 IGHV unmutated.

The intended depth for sequencing was 1 in 200,000 to 1 in 1 million T cells. Data came from immunoSEQ multiplex PCR; TCRdb stores just in-frame clones and leaves some out. The sample gives 120,000 to 150,000 clones, 85% to 95% of which show up once; 10% to 14% is in the top ten. The CDR3 loop spans 14 amino acids. In germline, CDR1 is MNHEY, CDR2 SVGAGI. The V and J ends lost 2 bases and 2 bases respectively, with 10 bases between them. Sequencing was performed on PBMCs, taken after 12 months of ibrutinib treatment. The V call is TRBV6-5, the J call TRBJ2-7; D possibly corresponds to TRBD2 (7 bases). The clonotype comes from a human donor with chronic lymphocytic leukemia. This chain's CDR3 is CASSYRGGTYEQYF. CDR3 nucleotide sequence: TGTGCCAGCAGTTACAGGGGGGGGACCTACGAGCAGTACTTC.